A selection of T cell receptor beta chains follows, all from one sample in a study of blood T cell repertoires in COVID-19. Sequenced by immunoSEQ multiplex PCR; TCRdb stores in-frame clones only, minus some. Of approximately 170,000 clones in the sample, less than 90% were seen once. The source material was peripheral blood. These TCRs come from a woman aged 70-85 years with COVID-19, enrolled during active disease. The CDR3 runs from the conserved cysteine through the conserved F or W. A D gene is named only where the DNA matches it firmly.

D	V	length	J	CDR3
.	TRBV10-2	11	TRBJ1-2	CASTKQGGYTF
.	TRBV29-1	13	TRBJ2-7	CSVRGGGEYEQYF
.	TRBV19	14	TRBJ1-2	CASRRAGDLYGYTF
.	TRBV2	14	TRBJ1-1	CASSVLQGRAEAFF
.	TRBV14	11	TRBJ1-2	CASSPGGGYTF
.	TRBV27	13	TRBJ1-2	CASSLRGGYGYTF
TRBD1	TRBV9	15	TRBJ1-2	CASSLETGVNYGYTF
.	TRBV6-1	16	TRBJ2-5	CASSEAVGGPQETQYF
.	TRBV6-1	14	TRBJ2-5	CASSQARDTGTQYF
.	TRBV19	14	TRBJ1-5	CASSGQHSNQPQHF
.	TRBV5-1	15	TRBJ1-1	CASSLVGTPNTEAFF
TRBD2	TRBV7-3	15	TRBJ2-3	CASSVSGGGGWTQYF
.	TRBV30	16	TRBJ1-4	CAWSVRGMRDNEKLFF
.	TRBV18	15	TRBJ1-5	CASSPPGRGNQPQHF
.	TRBV2	16	TRBJ2-6	CASSDSWLSGANVLTF